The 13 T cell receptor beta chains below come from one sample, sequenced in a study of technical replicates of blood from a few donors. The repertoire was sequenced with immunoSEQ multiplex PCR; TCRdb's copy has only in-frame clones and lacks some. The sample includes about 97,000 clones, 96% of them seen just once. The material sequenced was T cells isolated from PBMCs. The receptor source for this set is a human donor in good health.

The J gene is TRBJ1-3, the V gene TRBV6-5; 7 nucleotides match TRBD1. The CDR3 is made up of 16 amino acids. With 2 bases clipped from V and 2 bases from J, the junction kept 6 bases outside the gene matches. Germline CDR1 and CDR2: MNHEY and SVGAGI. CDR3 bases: TGTGCCAGCAGTTACGTGATGCAGGGGGCTGGAAACACCATATATTTT. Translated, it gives CASSYVMQGAGNTIYF.

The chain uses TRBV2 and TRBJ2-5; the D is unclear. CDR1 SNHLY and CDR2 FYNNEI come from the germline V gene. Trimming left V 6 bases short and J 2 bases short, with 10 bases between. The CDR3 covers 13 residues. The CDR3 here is CASRSLRQETQYF. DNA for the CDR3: TGTGCCAGCAGGTCCTTGAGGCAAGAGACCCAGTACTTC.

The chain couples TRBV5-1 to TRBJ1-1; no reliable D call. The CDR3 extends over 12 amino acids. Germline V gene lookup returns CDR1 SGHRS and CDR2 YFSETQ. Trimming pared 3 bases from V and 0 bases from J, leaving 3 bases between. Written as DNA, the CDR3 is TGCGCCAGCAGCTCAATGAACACTGAAGCTTTCTTT. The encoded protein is CASSSMNTEAFF.

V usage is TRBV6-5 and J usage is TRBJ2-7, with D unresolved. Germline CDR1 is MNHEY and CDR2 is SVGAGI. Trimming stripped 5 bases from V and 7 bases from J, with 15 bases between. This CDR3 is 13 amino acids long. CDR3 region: CASSLTLPPEQYF. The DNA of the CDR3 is TGTGCCAGCAGTCTAACCCTCCCGCCAGAGCAGTACTTC.

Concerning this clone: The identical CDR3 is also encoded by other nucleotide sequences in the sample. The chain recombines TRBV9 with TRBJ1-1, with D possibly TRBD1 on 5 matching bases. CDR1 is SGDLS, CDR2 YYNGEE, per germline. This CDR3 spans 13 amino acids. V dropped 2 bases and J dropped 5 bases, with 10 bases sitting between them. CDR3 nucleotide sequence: TGTGCCAGCAGCGTTGGGGGGAGAACTGAAGCTTTCTTT. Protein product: CASSVGGRTEAFF.

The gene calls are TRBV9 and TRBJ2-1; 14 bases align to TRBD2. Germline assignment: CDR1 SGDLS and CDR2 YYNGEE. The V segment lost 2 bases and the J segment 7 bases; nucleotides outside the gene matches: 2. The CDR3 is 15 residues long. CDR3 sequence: CASSVGLAGGNEQFF. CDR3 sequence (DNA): TGTGCCAGCAGCGTTGGACTAGCGGGGGGTAATGAGCAGTTCTTC.

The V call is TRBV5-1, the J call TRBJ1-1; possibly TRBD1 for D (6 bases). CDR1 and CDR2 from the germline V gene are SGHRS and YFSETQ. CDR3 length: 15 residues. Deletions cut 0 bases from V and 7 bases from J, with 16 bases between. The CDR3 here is CASSLEGREGGEAFF. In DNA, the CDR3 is TGCGCCAGCAGCTTGGAAGGGAGGGAAGGGGGTGAAGCTTTCTTT.

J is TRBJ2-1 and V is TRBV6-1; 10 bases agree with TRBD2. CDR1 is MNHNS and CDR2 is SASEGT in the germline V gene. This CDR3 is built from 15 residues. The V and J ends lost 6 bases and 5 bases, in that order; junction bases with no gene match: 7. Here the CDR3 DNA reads TGTGCCAGCAGACTTGGACTAGCGGTCGACAATGAGCAGTTCTTC. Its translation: CASRLGLAVDNEQFF.

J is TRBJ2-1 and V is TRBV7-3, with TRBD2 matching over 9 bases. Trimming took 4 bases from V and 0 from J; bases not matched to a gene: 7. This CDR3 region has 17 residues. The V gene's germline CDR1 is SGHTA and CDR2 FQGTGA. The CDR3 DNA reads TGTGCCAGCAGCTCAAGCGGGGGGTTTAGCTCCTACAATGAGCAGTTCTTC. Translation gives CASSSSGGFSSYNEQFF.

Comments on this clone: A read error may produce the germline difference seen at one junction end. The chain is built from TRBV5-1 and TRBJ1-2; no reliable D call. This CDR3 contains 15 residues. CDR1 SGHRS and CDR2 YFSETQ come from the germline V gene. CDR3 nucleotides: TGCGCCAGCAGCTCGCGACAAGGGTCGGACTATGACTACACCTTC. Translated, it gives CASSSRQGSDYDYTF.

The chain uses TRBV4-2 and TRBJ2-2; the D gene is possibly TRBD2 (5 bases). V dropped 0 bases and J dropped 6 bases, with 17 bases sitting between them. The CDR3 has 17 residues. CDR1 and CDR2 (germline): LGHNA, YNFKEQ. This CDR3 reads CASSQDRLALSSGELFF. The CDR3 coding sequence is TGTGCCAGCAGCCAAGATCGCCTAGCTTTATCCTCCGGGGAGCTGTTTTTT.

The CDR3 loop is CASSITSGRAGQETQYF. The CDR3 DNA is TGTGCCAGTAGTATAACTAGCGGGAGGGCCGGCCAAGAGACCCAGTACTTC. The chain uses TRBV19 and TRBJ2-5; 13 bases match TRBD2. The CDR3 consists of 17 residues. CDR1 is LNHDA, CDR2 SQIVND, per germline (reference sequence). V lost 2 bases, J lost 1 base, and 4 bases stayed unmatched.

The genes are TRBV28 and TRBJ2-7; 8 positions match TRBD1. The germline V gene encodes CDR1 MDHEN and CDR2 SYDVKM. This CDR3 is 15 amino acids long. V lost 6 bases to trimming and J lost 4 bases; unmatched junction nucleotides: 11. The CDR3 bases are TGTGCCAGCAGGGAAGACAGGGGTATTGGGTACGAGCAGTACTTC. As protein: CASREDRGIGYEQYF. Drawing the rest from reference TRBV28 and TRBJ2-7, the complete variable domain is DVKVTQSSRYLVKRTGEKVFLECVQDMDHENMFWYRQDPGLGLRLIYFSYDVKMKEKGDIPEGYSVSREKKERFSLILESASTNQTSMYLCASREDRGIGYEQYFGPGTRLTVT.